This TCR beta chain was observed in a study of blood T cell repertoires in COVID-19. At the level of the study: Donors in the United States, Italy and Spain gave samples during acute or convalescent COVID-19.

Clones were read by immunoSEQ multiplex PCR, and TCRdb kept only the in-frame ones, dropping some. This table has about 70,000 clones, 83% appearing once. Trimming at V came to 5 bases and at J to 5 bases, leaving 4 bases not matched to a gene. CDR3 length: 16 residues. Germline V lookup: CDR1 KGHDR, CDR2 SFDVKD. Sequenced: peripheral blood. The receptor was derived from a man aged 25-45 years with COVID-19, enrolled during active disease. The genes are TRBV24-1 and TRBJ2-3, with 15 nucleotides matching TRBD2. The CDR3 nucleotides are TGTGCCACCAGTGGGACTAGCGGGAGGGCCGGAGATACGCAGTATTTT. Protein: CATSGTSGRAGDTQYF.